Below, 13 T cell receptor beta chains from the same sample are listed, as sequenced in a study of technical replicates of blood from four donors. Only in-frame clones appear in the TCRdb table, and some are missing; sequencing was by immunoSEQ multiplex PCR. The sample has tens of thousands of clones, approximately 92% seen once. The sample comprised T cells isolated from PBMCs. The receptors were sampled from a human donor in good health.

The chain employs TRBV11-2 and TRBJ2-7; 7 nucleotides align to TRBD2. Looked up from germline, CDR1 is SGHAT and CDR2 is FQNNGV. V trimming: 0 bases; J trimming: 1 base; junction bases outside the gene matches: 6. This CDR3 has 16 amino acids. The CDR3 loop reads CASSLDPWGGSYEQYF. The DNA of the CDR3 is TGTGCCAGCAGCTTAGATCCTTGGGGGGGTTCCTACGAGCAGTACTTC.

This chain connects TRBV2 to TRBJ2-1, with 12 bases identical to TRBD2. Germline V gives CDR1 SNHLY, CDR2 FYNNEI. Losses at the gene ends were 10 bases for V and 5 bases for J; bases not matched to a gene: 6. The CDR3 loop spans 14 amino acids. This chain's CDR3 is CATSSGRANNEQFF. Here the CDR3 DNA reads TGTGCCACCTCTAGCGGGAGGGCCAACAATGAGCAGTTCTTC.

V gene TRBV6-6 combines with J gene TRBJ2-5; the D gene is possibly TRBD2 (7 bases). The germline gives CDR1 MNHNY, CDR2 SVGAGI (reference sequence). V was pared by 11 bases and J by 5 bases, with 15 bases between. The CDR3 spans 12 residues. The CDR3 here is CAGRGGGETQYF. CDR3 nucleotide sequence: TGTGCCGGGAGGGGGGGCGGTGAGACCCAGTACTTC.

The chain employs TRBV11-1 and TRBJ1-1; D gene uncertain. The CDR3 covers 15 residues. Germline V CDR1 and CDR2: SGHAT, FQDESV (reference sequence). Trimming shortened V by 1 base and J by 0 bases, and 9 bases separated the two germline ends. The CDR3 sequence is CASSLDSGVNTEAFF. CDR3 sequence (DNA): TGTGCCAGCAGCTTAGATTCCGGGGTGAACACTGAAGCTTTCTTT.

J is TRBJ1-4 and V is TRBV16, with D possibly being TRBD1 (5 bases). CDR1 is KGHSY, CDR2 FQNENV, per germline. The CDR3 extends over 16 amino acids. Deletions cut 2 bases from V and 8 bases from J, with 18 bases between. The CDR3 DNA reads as TGTGCCAGCAGCCAACCGTCTCTGTCAGGGTGGGAAAAACTGTTTTTT. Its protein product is CASSQPSLSGWEKLFF.

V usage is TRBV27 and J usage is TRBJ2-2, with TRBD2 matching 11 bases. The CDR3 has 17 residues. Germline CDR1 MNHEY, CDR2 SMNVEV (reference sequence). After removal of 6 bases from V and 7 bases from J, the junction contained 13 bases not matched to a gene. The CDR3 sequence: CASSRTSGSRLGGELFF. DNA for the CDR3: TGTGCCAGCAGCCGTACTAGCGGGAGTCGTTTGGGCGGGGAGCTGTTTTTT.

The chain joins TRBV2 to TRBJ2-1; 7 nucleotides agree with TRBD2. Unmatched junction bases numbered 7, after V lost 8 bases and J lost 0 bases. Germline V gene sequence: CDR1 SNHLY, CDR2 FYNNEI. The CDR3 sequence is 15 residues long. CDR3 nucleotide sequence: TGTGCCAGCCGGGGGGAACTAGGCTCCTACAATGAGCAGTTCTTC. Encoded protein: CASRGELGSYNEQFF.

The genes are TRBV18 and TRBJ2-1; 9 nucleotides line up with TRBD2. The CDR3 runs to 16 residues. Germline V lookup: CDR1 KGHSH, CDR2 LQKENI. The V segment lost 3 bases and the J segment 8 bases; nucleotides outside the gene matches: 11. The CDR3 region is CASSPKDSGSLDEQFF. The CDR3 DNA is TGTGCCAGCTCACCGAAGGATAGCGGGAGTTTGGATGAGCAGTTCTTC.

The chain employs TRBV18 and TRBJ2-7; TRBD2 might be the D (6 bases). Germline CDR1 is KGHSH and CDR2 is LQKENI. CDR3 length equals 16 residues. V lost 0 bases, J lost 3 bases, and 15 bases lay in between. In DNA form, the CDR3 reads TGTGCCAGCTCACCACCGGAGGGTCTGGAATTCTACGAGCAGTACTTC. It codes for CASSPPEGLEFYEQYF.

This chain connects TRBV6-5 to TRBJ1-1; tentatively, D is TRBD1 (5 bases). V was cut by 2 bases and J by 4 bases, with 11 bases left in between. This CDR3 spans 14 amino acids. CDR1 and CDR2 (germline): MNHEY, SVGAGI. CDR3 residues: CASSYQGFITEAFF. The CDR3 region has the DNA TGTGCCAGCAGTTACCAGGGATTTATCACTGAAGCTTTCTTT.

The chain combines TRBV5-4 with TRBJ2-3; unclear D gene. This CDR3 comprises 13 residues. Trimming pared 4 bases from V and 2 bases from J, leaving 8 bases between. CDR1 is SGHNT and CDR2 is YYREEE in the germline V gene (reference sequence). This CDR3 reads CASSQQDTDTQYF. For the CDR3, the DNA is TGTGCCAGCAGCCAGCAGGACACAGATACGCAGTATTTT.

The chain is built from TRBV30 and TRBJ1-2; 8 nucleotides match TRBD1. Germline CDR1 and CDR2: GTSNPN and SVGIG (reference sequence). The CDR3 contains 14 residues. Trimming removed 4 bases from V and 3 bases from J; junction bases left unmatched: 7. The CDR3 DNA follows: TGTGCCTGGACTGGGACAGGAGGATACTATGGCTACACCTTC. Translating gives CAWTGTGGYYGYTF.

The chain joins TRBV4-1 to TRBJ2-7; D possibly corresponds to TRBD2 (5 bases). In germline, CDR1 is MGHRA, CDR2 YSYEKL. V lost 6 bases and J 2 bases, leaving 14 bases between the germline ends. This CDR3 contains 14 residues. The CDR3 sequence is CASREADQAYEQYF. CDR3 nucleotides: TGCGCCAGCAGGGAAGCGGACCAAGCCTACGAGCAGTACTTC.